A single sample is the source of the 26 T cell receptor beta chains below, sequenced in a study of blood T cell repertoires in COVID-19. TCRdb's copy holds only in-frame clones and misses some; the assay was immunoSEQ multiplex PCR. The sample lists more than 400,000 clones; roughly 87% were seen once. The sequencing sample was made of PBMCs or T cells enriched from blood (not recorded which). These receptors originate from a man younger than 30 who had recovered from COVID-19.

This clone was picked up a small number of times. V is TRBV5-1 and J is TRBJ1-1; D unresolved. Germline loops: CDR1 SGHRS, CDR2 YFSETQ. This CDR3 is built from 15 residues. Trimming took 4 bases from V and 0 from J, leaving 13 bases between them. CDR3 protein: CASSPQEHLNTEAFF. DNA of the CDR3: TGCGCCAGCAGCCCGCAGGAACACTTGAACACTGAAGCTTTCTTT.

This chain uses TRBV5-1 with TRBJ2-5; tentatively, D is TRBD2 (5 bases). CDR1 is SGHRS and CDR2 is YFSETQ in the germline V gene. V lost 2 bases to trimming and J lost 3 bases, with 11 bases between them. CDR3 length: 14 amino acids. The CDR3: CASSFSRGKETQYF. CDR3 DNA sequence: TGCGCCAGCAGCTTTTCCCGGGGTAAAGAGACCCAGTACTTC.

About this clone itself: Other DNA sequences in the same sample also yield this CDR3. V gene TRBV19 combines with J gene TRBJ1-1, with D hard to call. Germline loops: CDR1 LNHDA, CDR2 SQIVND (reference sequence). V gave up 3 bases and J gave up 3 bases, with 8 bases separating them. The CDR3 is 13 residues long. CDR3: CASSILRDTEAFF. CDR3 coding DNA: TGTGCCAGTAGTATTCTGAGGGACACTGAAGCTTTCTTT. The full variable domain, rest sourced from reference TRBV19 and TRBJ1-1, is DGGITQSPKYLFRKEGQNVTLSCEQNLNHDAMYWYRQDPGQGLRLIYYSQIVNDFQKGDIAEGYSVSREKKESFPLTVTSAQKNPTAFYLCASSILRDTEAFFGQGTRLTVV.

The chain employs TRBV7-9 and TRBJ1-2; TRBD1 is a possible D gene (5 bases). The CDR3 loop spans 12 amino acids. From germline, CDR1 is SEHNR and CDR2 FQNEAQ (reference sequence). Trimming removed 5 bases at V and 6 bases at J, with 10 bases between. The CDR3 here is CASSQDSHGYTF. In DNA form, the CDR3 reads TGTGCCAGCAGCCAAGACAGCCATGGCTACACCTTC.

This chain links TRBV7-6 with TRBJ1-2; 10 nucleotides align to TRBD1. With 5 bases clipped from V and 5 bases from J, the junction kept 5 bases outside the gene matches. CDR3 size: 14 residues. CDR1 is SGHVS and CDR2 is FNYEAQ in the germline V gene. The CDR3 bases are TGTGCCAGCAGCGAGGGACAGGGGATTTATGGCTACACCTTC. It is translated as CASSEGQGIYGYTF.

The chain's CDR3 is CSVEDRGDREDEQYF. As DNA, the CDR3 is TGCAGCGTTGAAGATCGAGGGGACAGGGAAGACGAGCAGTACTTC. The chain employs TRBV29-1 and TRBJ2-7; 9 bases line up with TRBD1. In germline, CDR1 is SQVTM, CDR2 ANQGSEA. The CDR3 totals 15 residues. V gave up 0 bases and J gave up 5 bases; unmatched junction bases: 8.

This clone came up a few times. The chain's CDR3 is CASSSDSNQPQHF. The CDR3 DNA follows: TGTGCCAGCAGTTCTGACAGTAATCAGCCCCAGCATTTT. J is TRBJ1-5 and V is TRBV28; TRBD1 is a possible D gene (5 bases). With 4 bases removed from V and 4 bases from J, the gap between germline ends came to 8 bases. CDR1 and CDR2 (germline): MDHEN, SYDVKM. The CDR3 has 13 amino acids.

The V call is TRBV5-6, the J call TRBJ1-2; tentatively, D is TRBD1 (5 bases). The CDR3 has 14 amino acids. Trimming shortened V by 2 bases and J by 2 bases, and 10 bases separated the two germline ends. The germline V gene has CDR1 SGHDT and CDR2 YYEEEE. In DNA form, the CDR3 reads TGTGCCAGCAGCTTTGGGGGGACCAACTATGGCTACACCTTC. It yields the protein CASSFGGTNYGYTF.

CDR3 protein: CASSPSGEKLFF. CDR3 bases: TGCGCCAGCAGCCCCTCAGGTGAAAAACTGTTTTTT. The V and J genes are TRBV5-1 and TRBJ1-4, with D uncertain. The CDR3 consists of 12 residues. V was clipped by 4 bases and J by 7 bases, with 8 bases between them. The germline V gene encodes CDR1 SGHRS and CDR2 YFSETQ.

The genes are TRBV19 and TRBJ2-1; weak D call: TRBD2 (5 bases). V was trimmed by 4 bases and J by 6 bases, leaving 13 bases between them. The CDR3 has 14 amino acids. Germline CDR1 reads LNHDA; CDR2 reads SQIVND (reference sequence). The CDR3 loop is CASSSVGESNEQFF. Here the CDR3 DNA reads TGTGCCAGTAGTAGTGTTGGGGAGAGCAATGAGCAGTTCTTC.

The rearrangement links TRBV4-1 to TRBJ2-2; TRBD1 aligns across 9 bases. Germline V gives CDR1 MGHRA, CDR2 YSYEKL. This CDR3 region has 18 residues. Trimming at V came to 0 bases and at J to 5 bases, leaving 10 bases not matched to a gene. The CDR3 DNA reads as TGCGCCAGCAGCCAAGATTTTCCCGGGACAGGGCTTACCGGGGAGCTGTTTTTT. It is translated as CASSQDFPGTGLTGELFF.

The CDR3 nucleotides read TGCGCCAGCAGCGGCGGACAGGGAACGATCTCGGAGCAGTACTTC. This encodes CASSGGQGTISEQYF. The chain combines TRBV5-1 with TRBJ2-7; 8 bases are shared with TRBD1. Looked up from germline, CDR1 is SGHRS and CDR2 is YFSETQ. Trimming took 4 bases from V and 7 from J; bases not matched to a gene: 13. This CDR3 comprises 15 residues.

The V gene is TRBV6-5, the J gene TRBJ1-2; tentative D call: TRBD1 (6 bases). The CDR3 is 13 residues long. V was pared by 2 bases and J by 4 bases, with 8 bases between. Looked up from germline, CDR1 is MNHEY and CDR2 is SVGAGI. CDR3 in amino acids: CASSYAGVYGYTF. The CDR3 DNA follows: TGTGCCAGCAGTTACGCAGGGGTCTATGGCTACACCTTC.

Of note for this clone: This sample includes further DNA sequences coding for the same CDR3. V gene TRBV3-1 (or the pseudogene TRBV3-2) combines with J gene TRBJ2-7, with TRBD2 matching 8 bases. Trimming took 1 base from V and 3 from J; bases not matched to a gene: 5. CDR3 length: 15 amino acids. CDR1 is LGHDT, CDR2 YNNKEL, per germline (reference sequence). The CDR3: CASSQVLAGVYEQYF. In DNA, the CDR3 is TGTGCCAGCAGCCAAGTCCTAGCGGGCGTCTACGAGCAGTACTTC.

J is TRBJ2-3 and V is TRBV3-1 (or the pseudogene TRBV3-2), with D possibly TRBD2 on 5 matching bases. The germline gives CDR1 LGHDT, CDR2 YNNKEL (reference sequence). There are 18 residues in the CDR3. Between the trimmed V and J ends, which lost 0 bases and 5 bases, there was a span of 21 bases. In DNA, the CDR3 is TGTGCCAGCAGCCAAGAGAGGTCCAGGAAAGGAGGAGAAGATACGCAGTATTTT. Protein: CASSQERSRKGGEDTQYF.

CDR3: CAWSVLIPRAGTQYF. CDR3 nucleotides: TGTGCCTGGAGTGTACTAATCCCGCGGGCGGGGACCCAGTACTTC. The chain combines TRBV30 with TRBJ2-5, with D maybe TRBD2 (5 bases). CDR1 and CDR2 from the germline V gene are GTSNPN and SVGIG (reference sequence). The CDR3 contains 15 residues. The V end lost 0 bases, the J end lost 7 bases, and 18 bases lay between the germline ends.

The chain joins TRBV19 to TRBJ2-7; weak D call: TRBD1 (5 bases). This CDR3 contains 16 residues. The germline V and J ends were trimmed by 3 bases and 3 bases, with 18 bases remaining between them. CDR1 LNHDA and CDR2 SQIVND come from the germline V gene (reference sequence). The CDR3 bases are TGTGCCAGTAGTATCGACCCCAACAGGAATTACTACGAGCAGTACTTC. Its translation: CASSIDPNRNYYEQYF. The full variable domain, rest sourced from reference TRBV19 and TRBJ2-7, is DGGITQSPKYLFRKEGQNVTLSCEQNLNHDAMYWYRQDPGQGLRLIYYSQIVNDFQKGDIAEGYSVSREKKESFPLTVTSAQKNPTAFYLCASSIDPNRNYYEQYFGPGTRLTVT.

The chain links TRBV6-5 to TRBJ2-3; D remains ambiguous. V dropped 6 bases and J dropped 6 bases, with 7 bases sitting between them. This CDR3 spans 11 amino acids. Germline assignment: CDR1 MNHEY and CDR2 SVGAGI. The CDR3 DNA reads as TGTGCCAGCAGCACTGCCGATACGCAGTATTTT. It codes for CASSTADTQYF.

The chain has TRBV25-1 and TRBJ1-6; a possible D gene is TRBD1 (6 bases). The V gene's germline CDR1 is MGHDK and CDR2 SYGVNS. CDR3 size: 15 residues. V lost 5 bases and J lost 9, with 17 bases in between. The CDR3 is CASSKTGGLGSPLHF. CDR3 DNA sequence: TGTGCCAGCAGTAAAACGGGGGGGCTGGGTTCACCCCTCCACTTT.

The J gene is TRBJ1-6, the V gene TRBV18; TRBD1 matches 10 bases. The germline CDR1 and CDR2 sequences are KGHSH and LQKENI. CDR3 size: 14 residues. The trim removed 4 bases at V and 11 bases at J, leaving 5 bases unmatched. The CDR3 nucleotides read TGTGCCAGCTCACGTGGGACAGGGGATCCACCCCTCCACTTT. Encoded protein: CASSRGTGDPPLHF. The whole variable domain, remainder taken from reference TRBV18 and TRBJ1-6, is NAGVMQNPRHLVRRRGQEARLRCSPMKGHSHVYWYRQLPEEGLKFMVYLQKENIIDESGMPKERFSAEFPKEGPSILRIQQVVRGDSAAYFCASSRGTGDPPLHFGNGTRLTVT.

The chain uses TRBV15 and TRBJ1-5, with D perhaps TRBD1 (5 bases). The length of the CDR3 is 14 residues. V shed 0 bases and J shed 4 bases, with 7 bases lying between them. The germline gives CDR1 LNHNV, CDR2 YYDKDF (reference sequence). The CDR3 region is CATSREAGNQPQHF. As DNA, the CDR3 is TGTGCCACCAGCAGAGAGGCAGGGAATCAGCCCCAGCATTTT.

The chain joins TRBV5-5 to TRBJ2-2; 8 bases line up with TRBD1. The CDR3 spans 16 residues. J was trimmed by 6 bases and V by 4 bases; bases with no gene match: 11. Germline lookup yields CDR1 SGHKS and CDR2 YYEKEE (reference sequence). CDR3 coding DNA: TGTGCCAGCAGCGCCTCGGGACAGGACGTATCCGGGGAGCTGTTTTTT. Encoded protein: CASSASGQDVSGELFF.

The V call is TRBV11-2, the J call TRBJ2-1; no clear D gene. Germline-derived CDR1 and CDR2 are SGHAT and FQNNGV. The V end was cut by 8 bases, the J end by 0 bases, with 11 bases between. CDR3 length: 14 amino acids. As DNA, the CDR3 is TGTGCCAGCTCTCTCCGTAGCTCCTACAATGAGCAGTTCTTC. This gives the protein CASSLRSSYNEQFF.

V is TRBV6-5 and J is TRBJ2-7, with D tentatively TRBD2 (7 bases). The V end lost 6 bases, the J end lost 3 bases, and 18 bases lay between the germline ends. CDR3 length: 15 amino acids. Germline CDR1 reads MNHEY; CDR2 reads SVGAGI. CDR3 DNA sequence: TGTGCCAGCAGGCCCCTAGGGGGGGCCATCTACGAGCAGTACTTC. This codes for CASRPLGGAIYEQYF.

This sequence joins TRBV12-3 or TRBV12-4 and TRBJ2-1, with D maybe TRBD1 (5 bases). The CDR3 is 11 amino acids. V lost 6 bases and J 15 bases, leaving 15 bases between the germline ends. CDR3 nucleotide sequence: TGTGCCAGCAGGTCCACAGGACCGGCGTTCTTC. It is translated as CASRSTGPAFF.

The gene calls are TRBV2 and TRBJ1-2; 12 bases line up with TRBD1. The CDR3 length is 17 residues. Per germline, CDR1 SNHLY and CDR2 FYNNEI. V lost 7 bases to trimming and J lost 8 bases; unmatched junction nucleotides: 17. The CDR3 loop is CASTRGGQGALRSGYTF. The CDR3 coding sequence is TGTGCCAGCACCCGAGGGGGACAGGGGGCTCTTCGGTCCGGCTACACCTTC. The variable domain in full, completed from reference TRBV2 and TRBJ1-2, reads EPEVTQTPSHQVTQMGQEVILRCVPISNHLYFYWYRQILGQKVEFLVSFYNNEISEKSEIFDDQFSVERPDGSNFTLKIRSTKLEDSAMYFCASTRGGQGALRSGYTFGSGTRLTVV.